The TCR beta chain described here comes from a study of cytomegalovirus exposure and HLA in healthy donors. With regard to this clone: Its antigen remains unidentified.

With 60 Vbeta and 13 Jbeta primers, the PCR was carried out. This table comes from immunoSEQ multiplex PCR, and its TCRdb copy is limited to in-frame clones, with some not included. The sample has 95,000 to 110,000 clones, around 10% seen once. V was pared by 5 bases and J by 0 bases, with 3 bases of the junction left unmatched. CDR1 and CDR2 from the germline V gene are SGHAT and FQNNGV. CDR3 length: 15 residues. Study-wide results and limits: The classifier reportedly diagnosed cytomegalovirus status with high specificity and sensitivity.

The sequence derives from a man aged 35-49 years in good health and CMV-seropositive. Sequencing was done on a sample of PBMCs. The rearrangement links TRBV11-2 to TRBJ2-7, with TRBD2 identical over 11 bases. The CDR3 here is CASSITSGSSYEQYF. CDR3 coding DNA: TGTGCCAGCAGCATCACTAGCGGGAGCTCCTACGAGCAGTACTTC.